The rows below give T cell receptor beta chains drawn from one sample of a study of shared T cell receptors in the human thymus. Here immunoSEQ multiplex PCR was the method, and the copy in TCRdb shows in-frame clones only, minus some. The table includes roughly 660,000 clones, approximately 90% detected once. The data also belong to a second study, concerning human thymus T cells.

The sequencing input was thymocytes. The source is a boy under two years old with a congenital heart defect. The CDR3 runs from the conserved cysteine through the conserved F or W. D genes are given only for firm matches. Size tells how often a clone was seen (once, few, many) or the class of an expanded clone, and some rows leave it out.

15	-	TRBJ2-3	TRBV9	-	TGTGCCAGCAGCGTAGAGATCTCGGTCCCAGATACGCAGTATTTT	CASSVEISVPDTQYF
15	-	TRBJ2-5	TRBV9	once	TGTGCCAGCAGCGCCGGTTTCGGACCCGCGGGGACCCAGTACTTC	CASSAGFGPAGTQYF
15	-	TRBJ2-7	TRBV15	-	TGTGCCACCAGCAGAGATGTTGGCAGGGCCTACGAGCAGTACTTC	CATSRDVGRAYEQYF
14	TRBD2	TRBJ2-1	TRBV10-2	-	TGCGCCAGCCACACTAGCGGGGGGTACAATGAGCAGTTCTTC	CASHTSGGYNEQFF
11	-	TRBJ2-1	TRBV20-1	-	TGCAGGGGGAGGTGGGTCAATGAGCAGTTCTTC	CRGRWVNEQFF
15	-	TRBJ2-5	TRBV6-1	-	TGTGCCAGCAGTGAACACCCGTGGCTGCCGGAGACCCAGTACTTC	CASSEHPWLPETQYF
15	-	TRBJ2-7	TRBV7-9	-	TGTGCCAGCAGTAAACAGGATCAGCCCCCCTACGAGCAGTACTTC	CASSKQDQPPYEQYF
14	TRBD2	TRBJ2-7	TRBV30	-	TGTGCCTGGAACCAGCGGGGTCTCTCCTACGAGCAGTACTTC	CAWNQRGLSYEQYF
16	TRBD2	TRBJ2-1	TRBV30	-	TGTGCCTGGAGCCCTCGTGGGGGGCGGGAGGGCCTTAGGTGCTTCTTC	CAWSPRGGREGLRCFF
16	TRBD1	TRBJ1-4	TRBV19	-	TGTGCCAGTAGTATATGGAGCGACAGGGCCTACGAAAAACTGTTTTTT	CASSIWSDRAYEKLFF
16	TRBD2	TRBJ2-3	TRBV5-8	-	TGTGCCAGCAGCTTCCGTCGACTAGCGGGGGCAGATACGCAGTATTTT	CASSFRRLAGADTQYF
13	-	TRBJ2-5	TRBV7-2	-	TGTGCCAGCACCCCTCGGGGGAGGGAGACCCAGTACTTC	CASTPRGRETQYF
18	TRBD2	TRBJ2-7	TRBV2	-	TGTGCCAGCAGTGAAGCGTGTCTAGCGGGAGGGCCAGCCTACGAGCAGTACTTC	CASSEACLAGGPAYEQYF
17	-	TRBJ1-3	TRBV7-9	-	TGTGCCAGCAGCTTAGGTATTATGTACAGCTCTGGAAACACCATATATTTT	CASSLGIMYSSGNTIYF
16	TRBD2	TRBJ2-3	TRBV30	-	TGTGCCTGGAGTGTACTGGCGGGAGGGAGCACAGATACGCAGTATTTT	CAWSVLAGGSTDTQYF
16	TRBD1	TRBJ1-1	TRBV2	once	TGTGCCAGCAGTACCGGAGGGACAGGGTCCTCAACTGAAGCTTTCTTT	CASSTGGTGSSTEAFF
18	TRBD2	TRBJ2-1	TRBV7-9	-	TGTGCCAGCAGCCCATGGACTAGCGGGAGTGGCTCCTACAATGAGCAGTTCTTC	CASSPWTSGSGSYNEQFF
15	-	TRBJ2-4	TRBV28	-	TGTGCCAGCAGTAACAGCATCTTAGCCAAAAACATTCAGTACTTC	CASSNSILAKNIQYF
16	TRBD2	TRBJ2-1	TRBV11-2	-	TGTGCCAGCAGCTTACGGGGACTAGCGACCTACAATGAGCAGTTCTTC	CASSLRGLATYNEQFF
13	-	TRBJ2-7	TRBV11-2	-	TGTGCCAGCAGCTTAGAGAAAAGGGGTGAGCAGTACTTC	CASSLEKRGEQYF
14	TRBD1	TRBJ1-2	TRBV28	few	TGTGCCAGCAGTGTGGACAGGGGTAACTATGGCTACACCTTC	CASSVDRGNYGYTF
15	-	TRBJ2-7	TRBV7-9	-	TGTGCCAGCAGCGGACTTACCAACCACCGGGACGAGCAGTACTTC	CASSGLTNHRDEQYF